These 16 T cell receptor beta chains came from one sample sequenced in a study of molecular identifiers for immune sequencing clone quantification. TCRdb re-called the PCR reads with MiXCR, one entry per CDR3 protein. The sample includes fewer than 45,000 distinct CDR3 sequences, 20% to 25% of them seen just once. The material sequenced was naive CD8+ T cells from blood, with Jurkat cell RNA spiked in. Subset given: FACS-sorted CD8+CD4-CCR7+CD45RA+ naive T cells. These receptors were collected from a human donor in good health. Some libraries in this study had Jurkat cell RNA spiked in.

This clonotype was counted ten times or more. This chain joins TRBV4-3 and TRBJ2-1; TRBD2 matches 12 bases. V was pared by 5 bases and J by 4 bases, with 6 bases of the junction left unmatched. Germline assignment: CDR1 LGHNA and CDR2 YSLEER. CDR3 size: 16 residues. The CDR3 protein is CASSTRLAGVYNEQFF. The CDR3 DNA follows: TGCGCCAGCAGCACGAGACTAGCGGGAGTATACAATGAGCAGTTCTTC.

This clonotype was seen at least ten times. The junction departs from the called germline gene at one end, perhaps through a read error. The chain joins TRBV15 to TRBJ2-1, with D possibly being TRBD1 (6 bases). CDR1 and CDR2 from the germline V gene are LNHNV and YYDKDF (reference sequence). CDR3 length: 16 amino acids. The CDR3 DNA follows: TGTGCCACCAGAAGAGCGTCGGGACACAACTACAATGAGCAGTTCTTC. It codes for CATRRASGHNYNEQFF.

This clonotype was counted ten times or more. The DNA of the CDR3 is TGTGCCAGCAGCGCCCCAAATATAAACTATGGCTACACCTTC. It is translated as CASSAPNINYGYTF. The gene calls are TRBV9 and TRBJ1-2; no definite D call. This CDR3 contains 14 residues. Germline V gene sequence: CDR1 SGDLS, CDR2 YYNGEE. V lost 3 bases, J lost 2 bases, and 11 bases lay in between.

A remark on this clonotype: A much larger clone is a single base away; this may be a read error. The CDR3 coding sequence is TGTGCCAGCAGTGAATATAACGTGCCTACCGGGGAGCTGTTTTTT. Amino acid sequence: CASSEYNVPTGELFF. The rearrangement uses TRBV25-1 and TRBJ2-2; D unresolved. Germline V CDR1 and CDR2: MGHDK, SYGVNS. With 0 bases removed from V and 5 bases from J, the gap between germline ends came to 10 bases. The CDR3 spans 15 residues.

This clonotype was seen at least ten times. The chain is built from TRBV7-9 and TRBJ2-2; maybe TRBD2 (5 bases). The CDR3 consists of 14 residues. With 5 bases removed from V and 2 bases from J, the gap between germline ends came to 9 bases. Germline-derived CDR1 and CDR2 are SEHNR and FQNEAQ (reference sequence). The CDR3 spells CASSPGINTGELFF. The CDR3 DNA reads TGTGCCAGCAGCCCGGGGATTAACACCGGGGAGCTGTTTTTT.

In its sample, this clonotype is medium-sized. The V gene is TRBV5-1, the J gene TRBJ2-3; 7 nucleotides match TRBD1. This CDR3 comprises 15 residues. The germline V gene encodes CDR1 SGHRS and CDR2 YFSETQ. V trimming: 7 bases; J trimming: 2 bases; junction bases outside the gene matches: 10. Here the CDR3 DNA reads TGCGCCAGCGCCCTAGGACAGGCCCTCACAGATACGCAGTATTTT. It specifies CASALGQALTDTQYF.

This clonotype was detected many times. The chain is built from TRBV29-1 and TRBJ2-7; D gene ambiguous. The CDR3 runs 15 residues. Trimming took 2 bases from V and 5 from J, leaving 19 bases between them. In germline, CDR1 is SQVTM, CDR2 ANQGSEA. The CDR3 DNA follows: TGCAGCGTTGAAACAACAACGGCCAGGAGCAACGAGCAGTACTTC. This codes for CSVETTTARSNEQYF.

With respect to this clonotype: Sequence at one end of the junction differs from germline and may be a read error. The chain recombines TRBV19 with TRBJ2-7; 9 nucleotides align to TRBD1. CDR3 length: 13 residues. The germline V gene has CDR1 LNHDA and CDR2 SQIVND (reference sequence). Here the CDR3 reads CACSPGQGYEQYF. CDR3 sequence (DNA): TGTGCCTGTAGCCCGGGACAGGGCTACGAGCAGTACTTC.

This clonotype was seen at least ten times. The rearrangement links TRBV9 to TRBJ2-3; TRBD2 aligns across 12 bases. Germline CDR1 reads SGDLS; CDR2 reads YYNGEE. The trim removed 0 bases at V and 1 base at J, leaving 6 bases unmatched. The CDR3 runs 18 residues. The CDR3 protein is CASSVDPSGGVGTDTQYF. DNA of the CDR3: TGTGCCAGCAGCGTAGATCCTAGCGGGGGGGTGGGCACAGATACGCAGTATTTT.

This clonotype was seen many times. This sequence joins TRBV6-6 and TRBJ1-1; 8 bases agree with TRBD1. Germline CDR1 and CDR2: MNHNY and SVGAGI (reference sequence). V shed 7 bases, J shed 6 bases, and the junction held 7 bases outside the gene matches. The CDR3 contains 13 residues. The CDR3 loop reads CASIPLQGAEAFF. The CDR3, as DNA: TGTGCCAGCATCCCCCTACAGGGGGCTGAAGCTTTCTTT.

This clonotype was detected a few times. A read error may be the cause here, since a much bigger clone is one base away. The rearrangement uses TRBV29-1 and TRBJ2-5, with D uncertain. The CDR3 is made up of 11 amino acids. V gave up 4 bases and J gave up 4 bases, with 7 bases separating them. In germline, CDR1 is SQVTM, CDR2 ANQGSEA. DNA for the CDR3: TGCAGCGTTGCAGACCGAGAGACCCAGTACTTC. This codes for CSVADRETQYF.

This clonotype has ten or more counts. This chain joins TRBV4-1 and TRBJ2-7; no clear D gene. Germline lookup yields CDR1 MGHRA and CDR2 YSYEKL. CDR3 length: 14 residues. Trimming took 4 bases from V and 5 from J, leaving 15 bases between them. CDR3 sequence reads: CASSPKSPADEQYF. The CDR3, as DNA: TGCGCCAGCAGCCCGAAATCACCGGCCGACGAGCAGTACTTC.

With regard to this clonotype: A much larger clonotype is one base distant, so this may be a read error. The V call is TRBV6-5, the J call TRBJ2-7, with D perhaps matching TRBD1 or TRBD2 (5 bases each). Germline V gives CDR1 MNHEY, CDR2 SVGAGI. This CDR3 has 15 residues. The CDR3: CASSYGGDGPYEQCF. The CDR3, as DNA: TGTGCCAGCAGTTACGGTGGGGACGGACCCTACGAGCAGTGCTTC.

The chain recombines TRBV30 with TRBJ2-1; tentatively, D is TRBD2 (5 bases). CDR3 length: 15 amino acids. CDR1 and CDR2 from the germline V gene are GTSNPN and SVGIG (reference sequence). The V end lost 2 bases, the J end lost 9 bases, and 20 bases lay between the germline ends. The CDR3 nucleotides are TGTGCCTGGAGTCCCCGGTCCGGGGTCCCCATTGAGCAGTTCTTC. Protein product: CAWSPRSGVPIEQFF.

This clonotype was found a few times. This may be a read error: a much more frequent sequence differs by one nucleotide. In DNA, the CDR3 is TGTGCCAGCAGTTTAAGCGGGGCTCCGGTCCTACAAGAGCCCCAGTACTTC. Residues: CASSLSGAPVLQEPQYF. The chain carries TRBV27 and TRBJ2-5, with 7 nucleotides matching TRBD2. This CDR3 region has 17 residues. Germline V gene lookup returns CDR1 MNHEY and CDR2 SMNVEV (reference sequence).

This clonotype was seen many times. The chain couples TRBV11-2 to TRBJ2-3, with unresolved D. The germline CDR1 and CDR2 sequences are SGHAT and FQNNGV. The V end was cut by 1 base, the J end by 4 bases, with 6 bases between. There are 13 residues in the CDR3. The CDR3 DNA sequence: TGTGCCAGCAGCTTAGTGGCTTCAGATACGCAGTATTTT. It yields the protein CASSLVASDTQYF.